This TCR beta chain was retrieved from a study of blood T cell repertoires in COVID-19. Overall study: Sample material is recorded as cDNA or gDNA derived from T cells, B-cell-depleted T cells, or PBMCs.

The method was immunoSEQ multiplex PCR; TCRdb's version includes in-frame clones alone and lacks a portion of them. This sample has around 92,000 clones, with 89% found just once. This TCR was sampled from a woman older than 75 with active COVID-19. Sequences were obtained from peripheral blood.

The DNA for the CDR3 is TGTGCCAGCAGCCCGAGACAGGGAGGCATAGGGGCAGATACGCAGTATTTT. Protein product: CASSPRQGGIGADTQYF. This chain uses TRBV5-4 with TRBJ2-3; maybe TRBD1 (7 bases). This CDR3 region has 17 residues. The V end lost 4 bases, the J end lost 4 bases, and 22 bases lay between the germline ends. Germline assignment: CDR1 SGHNT and CDR2 YYREEE (reference sequence).